A single sample is the source of the 25 T cell receptor beta chains below, sequenced in a study of cytomegalovirus exposure and HLA in healthy donors. Both 60 Vbeta primers and 13 Jbeta primers went into the PCR. Clones were read by immunoSEQ multiplex PCR, and TCRdb kept only the in-frame ones, dropping some. The sample carries about 130,000 clones, approximately 75% recorded once. Sequenced material: PBMCs. Receptors were obtained from a woman in her forties or fifties in good health and CMV-seronegative.

V and J are TRBV28 and TRBJ2-2, with 12 bases identical to TRBD2. V was pared by 6 bases and J by 1 base, with 9 bases of the junction left unmatched. The CDR3 extends over 18 amino acids. Germline CDR1 and CDR2: MDHEN and SYDVKM. CDR3: CASSSTGLAGKNTGELFF. In nucleotides, the CDR3 is TGTGCCAGCAGCTCTACCGGACTAGCGGGAAAGAACACCGGGGAGCTGTTTTTT.

This chain connects TRBV29-1 to TRBJ2-7; TRBD2 matches 10 bases. The V and J ends lost 5 bases and 2 bases, in that order; junction bases with no gene match: 9. CDR1 and CDR2 (germline): SQVTM, ANQGSEA. The CDR3 spans 15 residues. This CDR3 is CSVSGGAGGTYEQYF. CDR3 DNA sequence: TGCAGCGTTAGTGGGGGAGCGGGAGGGACCTACGAGCAGTACTTC.

This sequence joins TRBV30 and TRBJ1-1; D is uncertain. The germline V gene encodes CDR1 GTSNPN and CDR2 SVGIG (reference sequence). The CDR3 loop spans 13 amino acids. V was trimmed by 5 bases and J by 1 base, leaving 11 bases between them. In DNA, the CDR3 is TGTGCCTGGTCACAGAACTGGAACACTGAAGCTTTCTTT. It is translated as CAWSQNWNTEAFF.

Only a few counts were recorded for this clone. V gene TRBV28 combines with J gene TRBJ2-3; 9 bases are a match to TRBD2. Germline V CDR1 and CDR2: MDHEN, SYDVKM. Unmatched junction bases numbered 7, after V lost 6 bases and J lost 6 bases. The CDR3 extends over 14 amino acids. This CDR3 reads CASSGLAFVDTQYF. Here the CDR3 DNA reads TGTGCCAGCAGCGGACTAGCGTTTGTGGATACGCAGTATTTT. The whole variable domain, filled in from reference TRBV28 and TRBJ2-3, reads DVKVTQSSRYLVKRTGEKVFLECVQDMDHENMFWYRQDPGLGLRLIYFSYDVKMKEKGDIPEGYSVSREKKERFSLILESASTNQTSMYLCASSGLAFVDTQYFGPGTRLTVL.

This chain uses TRBV7-9 with TRBJ1-2; possible D gene TRBD1, 5 bases. The V and J ends lost 2 bases and 7 bases respectively, with 20 bases between them. The germline gives CDR1 SEHNR, CDR2 FQNEAQ (reference sequence). This CDR3 is 16 amino acids long. The CDR3 sequence is CASSLSTTGMSTGYTF. The CDR3 nucleotides are TGTGCCAGCAGCTTAAGTACAACAGGCATGTCTACTGGCTACACCTTC.

The chain recombines TRBV4-1 with TRBJ2-5; possibly TRBD2 for D (5 bases). Trimming left V 1 base short and J 1 base short, with 7 bases between. This CDR3 has 14 amino acids. Germline assignment: CDR1 MGHRA and CDR2 YSYEKL. The CDR3 sequence: CASSQAGFQETQYF. The CDR3 DNA follows: TGCGCCAGCAGCCAAGCGGGGTTCCAAGAGACCCAGTACTTC.

The V and J genes are TRBV10-3 and TRBJ2-1, with D possibly TRBD2 on 5 matching bases. CDR1 is ENHRY and CDR2 is SYGVKD in the germline V gene. V lost 8 bases to trimming and J lost 2 bases, with 10 bases between them. The CDR3 extends over 13 amino acids. DNA for the CDR3: TGTGCCATCCTCAGCGGCCCCTACAATGAGCAGTTCTTC. This gives the protein CAILSGPYNEQFF.

CDR3 DNA sequence: TGTGCCAGTAGGGTTGTATTTCGGGGAGACTACGAGCAGTACTTC. As protein: CASRVVFRGDYEQYF. The J gene is TRBJ2-7, the V gene TRBV19; D is perhaps TRBD2 (5 bases). Germline CDR1 is LNHDA and CDR2 is SQIVND (reference sequence). CDR3 length equals 15 residues. V lost 6 bases to trimming and J lost 3 bases, with 18 bases between them.

V and J are TRBV11-2 and TRBJ1-5; 7 nucleotides agree with TRBD1. This CDR3 has 15 residues. Germline lookup yields CDR1 SGHAT and CDR2 FQNNGV. Trimming cost V 6 bases and J 4 bases; bases outside gene matches: 9. The CDR3 region has the DNA TGTGCCAGCAGTGTTGGGACAGTTGCAAATCAGCCCCAGCATTTT. Its translation: CASSVGTVANQPQHF. The entire variable domain, with the rest obtained from reference TRBV11-2 and TRBJ1-5, is as follows: EAGVAQSPRYKIIEKRQSVAFWCNPISGHATLYWYQQILGQGPKLLIQFQNNGVVDDSQLPKDRFSAERLKGVDSTLKIQPAKLEDSAVYLCASSVGTVANQPQHFGDGTRLSIL.

The rearrangement links TRBV14 to TRBJ1-4; TRBD1 matches 7 bases. Germline lookup yields CDR1 SGHDN and CDR2 FVKESK. The ends lost 5 bases at V and 6 bases at J; junction bases unmatched: 6. This CDR3 has 14 residues. The DNA for the CDR3 is TGTGCCAGCAGCACACAGGGGAAGGATGAAAAACTGTTTTTT. Protein: CASSTQGKDEKLFF.

The rearrangement joins TRBV7-2 to TRBJ2-5; 7 positions match TRBD2. The CDR3 spans 13 residues. Germline CDR1 is SGHTA and CDR2 is FQGNSA. V lost 5 bases and J lost 1; bases outside the gene matches: 1. CDR3 amino acids: CASSGRVQETQYF. CDR3 coding DNA: TGTGCCAGCAGCGGGAGGGTCCAAGAGACCCAGTACTTC.

CDR3 residues: CASSPRQGVTEAFF. The CDR3 nucleotides read TGTGCCAGCAGTCCCCGACAGGGTGTCACTGAAGCTTTCTTT. V gene TRBV28 combines with J gene TRBJ1-1; 7 nucleotides line up with TRBD1. The trim removed 5 bases at V and 4 bases at J, leaving 7 bases unmatched. The germline V gene has CDR1 MDHEN and CDR2 SYDVKM. The CDR3 spans 14 residues. Full variable domain (outside the CDR3, taken from reference TRBV28 and TRBJ1-1): DVKVTQSSRYLVKRTGEKVFLECVQDMDHENMFWYRQDPGLGLRLIYFSYDVKMKEKGDIPEGYSVSREKKERFSLILESASTNQTSMYLCASSPRQGVTEAFFGQGTRLTVV.

The chain recombines TRBV7-9 with TRBJ2-7; 7 bases are a match to TRBD1. After removal of 7 bases from V and 0 bases from J, the junction contained 12 bases not matched to a gene. The CDR3 runs 16 residues. CDR1 and CDR2 from the germline V gene are SEHNR and FQNEAQ (reference sequence). The CDR3 here is CASKGLLGQSSYEQYF. CDR3 coding DNA: TGTGCCAGCAAAGGTCTCTTGGGACAGAGCTCCTACGAGCAGTACTTC. Full variable domain (outside the CDR3, taken from reference TRBV7-9 and TRBJ2-7): DTGVSQNPRHKITKRGQNVTFRCDPISEHNRLYWYRQTLGQGPEFLTYFQNEAQLEKSRLLSDRFSAERPKGSFSTLEIQRTEQGDSAMYLCASKGLLGQSSYEQYFGPGTRLTVT.

The CDR3 reads CASSISRENTGELFF. CDR3 in DNA: TGTGCCAGTAGTATCTCGCGGGAGAACACCGGGGAGCTGTTTTTT. The rearrangement joins TRBV19 to TRBJ2-2, with a possible D match to TRBD2 (6 bases). This CDR3 is 15 amino acids long. Trimming removed 3 bases at V and 1 base at J, with 9 bases between. The germline CDR1 and CDR2 sequences are LNHDA and SQIVND (reference sequence).

The chain recombines TRBV9 with TRBJ2-3, with 10 bases lining up with TRBD2. The CDR3 totals 15 residues. Germline lookup yields CDR1 SGDLS and CDR2 YYNGEE. After removal of 4 bases from V and 2 bases from J, the junction contained 4 bases not matched to a gene. The CDR3 sequence: CASSQLAGITDTQYF. Written as DNA, the CDR3 is TGTGCCAGCAGCCAACTAGCGGGAATCACAGATACGCAGTATTTT.

This clone was detected a few times. This chain connects TRBV9 to TRBJ2-7; 10 bases align to TRBD2. With V trimmed by 3 bases and J by 7 bases, 4 bases remained unmatched. This CDR3 is built from 13 residues. Germline CDR1 and CDR2: SGDLS and YYNGEE. Here the CDR3 reads CASSAGLASEQYF. The CDR3 nucleotides read TGTGCCAGCAGCGCGGGACTAGCGTCTGAGCAGTACTTC.

This chain links TRBV4-3 with TRBJ1-5, with no clear D. Deletions cut 2 bases from V and 3 bases from J, with 8 bases between. The CDR3 extends over 14 amino acids. Germline V gene sequence: CDR1 LGHNA, CDR2 YSLEER. CDR3 sequence reads: CASSQSVINQPQHF. The CDR3 DNA is TGCGCCAGCAGCCAATCGGTTATCAATCAGCCCCAGCATTTT.

The chain couples TRBV20-1 to TRBJ1-2; 9 bases align to TRBD1. The germline gives CDR1 DFQATT, CDR2 SNEGSKA (reference sequence). This CDR3 comprises 11 residues. Trimming at V came to 7 bases and at J to 5 bases, leaving 2 bases not matched to a gene. The CDR3 DNA is TGCAGTGGACAGGGGGGATATGGCTACACCTTC. Protein product: CSGQGGYGYTF.

This chain uses TRBV21-1 with TRBJ1-3; TRBD1 is the table's D call, not checked against the DNA. TRBV21-1 is marked as a pseudogene. The CDR3 covers 17 residues. CDR3 DNA sequence: TGTGCCAGCACTCTCCCAGGGGATCAGGAAGGTGGAAACACCATATATTTT. This sequence encodes CASTLPGDQEGGNTIYF.

This clone turned up a few times. V and J are TRBV4-3 and TRBJ2-7, with D possibly matching TRBD2 (6 bases). V lost 3 bases and J 3 bases, leaving 15 bases between the germline ends. CDR3 length equals 15 residues. Germline V gives CDR1 LGHNA, CDR2 YSLEER. CDR3 protein: CASSHPRRDCYEQYF. The CDR3 DNA sequence: TGCGCCAGCAGCCACCCCCGGAGGGACTGCTACGAGCAGTACTTC.

The J gene is TRBJ2-5, the V gene TRBV30; 9 bases map to TRBD1. The germline V gene has CDR1 GTSNPN and CDR2 SVGIG (reference sequence). V gave up 1 base and J gave up 2 bases; unmatched junction bases: 8. The CDR3 is 16 residues long. The CDR3: CAWSEPNRGLQETQYF. In nucleotides, the CDR3 is TGTGCCTGGAGTGAGCCAAACAGGGGGCTACAAGAGACCCAGTACTTC.

The chain uses TRBV28 and TRBJ2-1; D gene uncertain. CDR1 MDHEN and CDR2 SYDVKM come from the germline V gene. The CDR3 extends over 12 amino acids. The CDR3 DNA follows: TGTGGTGTAGGCGGTGTATGGAATGAGCAGTTCTTC. It yields the protein CGVGGVWNEQFF.

This clone was detected once. The chain carries TRBV6-5 and TRBJ1-2; unclear D gene. CDR3 length: 15 amino acids. Germline V CDR1 and CDR2: MNHEY, SVGAGI. The V end lost 6 bases, the J end lost 4 bases, and 18 bases lay between the germline ends. Here the CDR3 reads CASRPPGIPSYGYTF. The CDR3 DNA reads TGTGCCAGCAGGCCCCCAGGAATTCCCTCCTATGGCTACACCTTC.

The chain carries TRBV6-4 and TRBJ1-1; 9 nucleotides align to TRBD1. The CDR3 extends over 15 amino acids. Germline V CDR1 and CDR2: MRHNA, SNTAGT. V shed 3 bases and J 1 base; nucleotides not matched to a gene: 3. The CDR3 sequence is CASSELGQGNTEAFF. The CDR3 nucleotides read TGTGCCAGCAGTGAACTGGGACAGGGGAACACTGAAGCTTTCTTT.

Only one count was recorded for this clone. As DNA, the CDR3 is TGTGCCAGCAGCCCTCCGGGACTAGCGGGAGGGTCCTACAATGAGCAGTTCTTC. Residues: CASSPPGLAGGSYNEQFF. V gene TRBV11-1 combines with J gene TRBJ2-1, with TRBD2 matching over 16 bases. V gave up 5 bases and J gave up 1 base; unmatched junction bases: 5. The germline V gene has CDR1 SGHAT and CDR2 FQDESV (reference sequence). CDR3 length equals 18 residues.